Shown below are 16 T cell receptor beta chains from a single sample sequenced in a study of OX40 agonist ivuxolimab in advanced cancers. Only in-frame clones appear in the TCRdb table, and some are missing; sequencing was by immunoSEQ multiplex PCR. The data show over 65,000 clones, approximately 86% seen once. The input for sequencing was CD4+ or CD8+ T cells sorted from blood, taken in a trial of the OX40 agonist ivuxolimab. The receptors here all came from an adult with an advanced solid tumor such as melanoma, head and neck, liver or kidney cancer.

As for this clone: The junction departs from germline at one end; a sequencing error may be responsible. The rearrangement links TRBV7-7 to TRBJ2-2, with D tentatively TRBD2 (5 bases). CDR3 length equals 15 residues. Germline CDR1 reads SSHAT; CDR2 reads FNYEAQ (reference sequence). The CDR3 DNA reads TGTGCTAGCAGCCCGGGGTCCGAAGGCACCGGGGAGCTGTTTTTT. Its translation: CASSPGSEGTGELFF.

The DNA of the CDR3 is TGTGCCTGGAGGGATCCAGGGGGCCCCTCTGGAAACACCATATATTTT. Amino acids: CAWRDPGGPSGNTIYF. The chain recombines TRBV30 with TRBJ1-3; 8 bases fit TRBD1. The trim removed 3 bases at V and 0 bases at J, leaving 7 bases unmatched. The CDR3 is made up of 16 amino acids. Germline V lookup: CDR1 GTSNPN, CDR2 SVGIG (reference sequence).

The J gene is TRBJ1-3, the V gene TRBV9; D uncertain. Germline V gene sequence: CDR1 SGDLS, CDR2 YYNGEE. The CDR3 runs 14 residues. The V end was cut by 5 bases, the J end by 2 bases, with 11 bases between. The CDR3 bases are TGTGCCAGCAGTACGGCTATTCCTGGAAACACCATATATTTT. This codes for CASSTAIPGNTIYF.

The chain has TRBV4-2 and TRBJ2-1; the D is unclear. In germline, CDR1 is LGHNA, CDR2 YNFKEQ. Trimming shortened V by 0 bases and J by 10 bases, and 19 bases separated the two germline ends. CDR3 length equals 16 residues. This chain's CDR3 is CASSQDFSPPGVEQFF. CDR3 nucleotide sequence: TGTGCCAGCAGCCAAGATTTCAGTCCGCCGGGCGTCGAGCAGTTCTTC.

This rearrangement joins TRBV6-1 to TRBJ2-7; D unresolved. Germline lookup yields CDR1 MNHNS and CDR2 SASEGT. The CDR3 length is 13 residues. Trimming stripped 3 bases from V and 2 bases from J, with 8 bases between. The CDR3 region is CASSDRTTYEQYF. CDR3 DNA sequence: TGTGCCAGCAGTGACCGCACTACCTACGAGCAGTACTTC.

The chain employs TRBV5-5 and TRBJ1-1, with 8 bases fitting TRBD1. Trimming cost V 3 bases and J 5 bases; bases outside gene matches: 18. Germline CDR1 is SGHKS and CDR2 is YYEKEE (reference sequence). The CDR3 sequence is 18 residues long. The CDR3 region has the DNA TGTGCCAGCAGCTCAAGGACAGGGAAAGGGAGTGGTGTAACTGAAGCTTTCTTT. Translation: CASSSRTGKGSGVTEAFF.

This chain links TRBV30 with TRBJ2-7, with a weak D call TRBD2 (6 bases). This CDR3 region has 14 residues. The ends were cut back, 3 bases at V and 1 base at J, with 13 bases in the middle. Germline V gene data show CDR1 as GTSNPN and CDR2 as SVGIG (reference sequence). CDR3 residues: CAWRYSGLSYEQYF. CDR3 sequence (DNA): TGTGCCTGGAGATATAGCGGCCTTTCCTACGAGCAGTACTTC.

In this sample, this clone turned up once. The CDR3 coding sequence is TGTGCCAGCAGCTTATTCCGTCGGCAGGGGAGCTATGGCTACACCTTC. Amino acid sequence: CASSLFRRQGSYGYTF. The V and J genes are TRBV7-2 and TRBJ1-2, with D possibly TRBD1 on 6 matching bases. The germline V gene encodes CDR1 SGHTA and CDR2 FQGNSA. This CDR3 spans 16 amino acids. The germline V and J ends were trimmed by 2 bases and 4 bases, with 17 bases remaining between them. Using reference TRBV7-2 and TRBJ1-2 for the parts outside the CDR3, the full variable domain is GAGVSQSPSNKVTEKGKDVELRCDPISGHTALYWYRQSLGQGLEFLIYFQGNSAPDKSGLPSDRFSAERTGGSVSTLTIQRTQQEDSAVYLCASSLFRRQGSYGYTFGSGTRLTVV.

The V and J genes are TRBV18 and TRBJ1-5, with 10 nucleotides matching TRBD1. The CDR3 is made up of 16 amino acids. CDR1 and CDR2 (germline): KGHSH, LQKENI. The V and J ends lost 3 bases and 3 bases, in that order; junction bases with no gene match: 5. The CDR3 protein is CASSPPGQGINQPQHF. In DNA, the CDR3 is TGTGCCAGCTCACCCCCGGGACAGGGGATCAATCAGCCCCAGCATTTT.

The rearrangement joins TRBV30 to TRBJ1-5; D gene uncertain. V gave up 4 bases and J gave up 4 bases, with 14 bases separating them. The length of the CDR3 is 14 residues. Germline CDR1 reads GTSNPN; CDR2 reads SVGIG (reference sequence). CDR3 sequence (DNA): TGTGCCTGGACTTTGGACGGGAATAATCAGCCCCAGCATTTT. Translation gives CAWTLDGNNQPQHF.

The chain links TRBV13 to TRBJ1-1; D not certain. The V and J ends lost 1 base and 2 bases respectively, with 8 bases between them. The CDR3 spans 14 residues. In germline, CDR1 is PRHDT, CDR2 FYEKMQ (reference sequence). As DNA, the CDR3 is TGTGCCAGCAGCTTAGCGGTAGAAAACACTGAAGCTTTCTTT. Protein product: CASSLAVENTEAFF.

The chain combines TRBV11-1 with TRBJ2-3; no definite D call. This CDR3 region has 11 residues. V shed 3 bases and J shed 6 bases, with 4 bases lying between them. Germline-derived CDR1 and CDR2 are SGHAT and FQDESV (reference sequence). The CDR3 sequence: CASSLLDTQYF. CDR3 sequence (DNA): TGTGCCAGCAGCTTGTTGGATACGCAGTATTTT.

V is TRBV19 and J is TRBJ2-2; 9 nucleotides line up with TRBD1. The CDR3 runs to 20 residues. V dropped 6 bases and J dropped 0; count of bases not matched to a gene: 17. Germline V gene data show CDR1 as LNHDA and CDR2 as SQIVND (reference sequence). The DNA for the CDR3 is TGTGCCAGTAGGAGGGTCGGGACAGGGATCTTTCGCGCGAACACCGGGGAGCTGTTTTTT. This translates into CASRRVGTGIFRANTGELFF.

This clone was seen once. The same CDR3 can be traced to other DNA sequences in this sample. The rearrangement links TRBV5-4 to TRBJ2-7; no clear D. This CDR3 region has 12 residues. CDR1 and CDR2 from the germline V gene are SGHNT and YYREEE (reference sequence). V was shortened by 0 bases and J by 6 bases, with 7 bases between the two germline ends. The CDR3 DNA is TGTGCCAGCAGCTTGGGGGGTGGCGAGCAGTACTTC. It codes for CASSLGGGEQYF.

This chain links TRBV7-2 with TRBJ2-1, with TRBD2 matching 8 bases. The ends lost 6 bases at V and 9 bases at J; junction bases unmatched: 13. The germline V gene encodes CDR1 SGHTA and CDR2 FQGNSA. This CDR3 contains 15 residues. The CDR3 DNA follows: TGTGCCAGCAGACCGTCCACCAGCGGGAGTAGTGAGCAGTTCTTC. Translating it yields CASRPSTSGSSEQFF. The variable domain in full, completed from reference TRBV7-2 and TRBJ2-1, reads GAGVSQSPSNKVTEKGKDVELRCDPISGHTALYWYRQSLGQGLEFLIYFQGNSAPDKSGLPSDRFSAERTGGSVSTLTIQRTQQEDSAVYLCASRPSTSGSSEQFFGPGTRLTVL.

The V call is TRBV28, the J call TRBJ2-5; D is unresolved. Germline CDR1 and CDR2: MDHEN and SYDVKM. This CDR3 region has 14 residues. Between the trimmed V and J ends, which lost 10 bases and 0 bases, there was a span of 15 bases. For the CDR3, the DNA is TGTGCCACTTCCGAATTTCGCGACCAAGAGACCCAGTACTTC. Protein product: CATSEFRDQETQYF.